Presented here are 14 T cell receptor beta chains from one specimen sequenced in a study of T cells in pancreatic ductal adenocarcinoma (dated 2017 in TCRdb). Libraries were built with the immunoSEQ multiplex PCR assay. Entries here come from immuneACCESS through TCRdb and include only in-frame sequences with V and J called. Some clones fail to appear in such tables; in the studies checked, an unresolved V gene covers under half of the shortfall, and the cause of the remainder is unknown. The sample profile shows about 16,000 clones; around nine tenths of them were found once. The top ten hold 0.94% of the sample. The pancreatic ductal adenocarcinoma patients who were selected had gone through surgery without receiving any neoadjuvant therapy. The specimen sequenced was PBMCs. The receptors were sampled from a human donor with pancreatic ductal adenocarcinoma.

The CDR3, as DNA: TGTGCCAGCAGCCCTGACTGGCGGGGGGCCCCCTACGAGCAGTACTTC. Its translation is CASSPDWRGAPYEQYF. The chain employs TRBV4-2 and TRBJ2-7, with 8 bases lining up with TRBD2. This CDR3 contains 16 residues. V lost 4 bases and J lost 2; bases outside the gene matches: 10. Germline V gene lookup returns CDR1 LGHNA and CDR2 YNFKEQ.

This clone is a singleton in its sample. The CDR3 sequence is CASRYKPTSGTGEQPQHF. The CDR3 DNA follows: TGCGCCAGCAGGTACAAGCCCACTTCCGGGACAGGGGAGCAGCCCCAGCATTTT. The genes are TRBV10-1 and TRBJ1-5, with TRBD1 identical over 10 bases. Trimming removed 6 bases from V and 7 bases from J; junction bases left unmatched: 18. In germline, CDR1 is WNHNN, CDR2 SYGVQD (reference sequence). The CDR3 totals 18 residues.

V usage is TRBV5-1 and J usage is TRBJ2-1; 7 bases are a match to TRBD2. CDR1 and CDR2 (germline): SGHRS, YFSETQ. This CDR3 spans 15 amino acids. V shed 0 bases, J shed 10 bases, and the junction held 10 bases outside the gene matches. CDR3 loop: CASSLEGLAAGEQFF. DNA for the CDR3: TGCGCCAGCAGCTTGGAAGGGCTAGCGGCCGGGGAGCAGTTCTTC.

This rearrangement joins TRBV7-3 to TRBJ2-7; D is perhaps TRBD1 (5 bases). The CDR3 consists of 13 residues. Deletions cut 2 bases from V and 5 bases from J, with 10 bases between. Germline V gene data show CDR1 as SGHTA and CDR2 as FQGTGA. CDR3 region: CASSLSVGDEQYF. The CDR3 nucleotides read TGTGCCAGCAGCTTATCGGTAGGGGACGAGCAGTACTTC.

The chain employs TRBV15 and TRBJ1-6, with D possibly being TRBD1 (5 bases). V lost 4 bases to trimming and J lost 10 bases, with 11 bases between them. The CDR3 has 13 amino acids. Germline CDR1 LNHNV, CDR2 YYDKDF (reference sequence). CDR3 in DNA: TGTGCCACCAGCACCAGACAGCGCTCACCCCTCCACTTT. This encodes CATSTRQRSPLHF.

This chain links TRBV5-1 with TRBJ2-4; 8 bases line up with TRBD1. J lost 3 bases, V lost 2 bases, and 19 bases had no gene match. The germline CDR1 and CDR2 sequences are SGHRS and YFSETQ. The CDR3 runs to 20 residues. As DNA, the CDR3 is TGCGCCAGCAGCTTAAAGATCCAGGGGGCCGATCCCCTAGGCAAAAACATTCAGTACTTC. Amino acids: CASSLKIQGADPLGKNIQYF. The full variable domain, its missing parts supplied by reference TRBV5-1 and TRBJ2-4, is KAGVTQTPRYLIKTRGQQVTLSCSPISGHRSVSWYQQTPGQGLQFLFEYFSETQRNKGNFPGRFSGRQFSNSRSEMNVSTLELGDSALYLCASSLKIQGADPLGKNIQYFGAGTRLSVL.

The chain carries TRBV7-8 and TRBJ2-1; weak D call: TRBD1 (5 bases). The CDR3 totals 13 residues. Trimming left V 1 base short and J 8 bases short, with 9 bases between. Germline V gives CDR1 SGHVS, CDR2 FQNEAQ. For the CDR3, the DNA is TGTGCCAGCAGCTTAGGGGGCGGCCATGAGCAGTTCTTC. Protein sequence: CASSLGGGHEQFF.

In its sample, this clone was seen once. The gene calls are TRBV11-2 and TRBJ1-4; D is possibly TRBD1 (5 bases). Germline loops: CDR1 SGHAT, CDR2 FQNNGV. The CDR3 length is 14 residues. V was shortened by 2 bases and J by 8 bases, with 12 bases between the two germline ends. The CDR3 nucleotides read TGTGCCAGCAGCTTAAGTACAGGAGGGGAAAAACTGTTTTTT. This codes for CASSLSTGGEKLFF.

This clone was seen a few times. The DNA of the CDR3 is TGTGCCAGCACCAGTTCCGGGGGAGACACTGAAGCTTTCTTT. Protein sequence: CASTSSGGDTEAFF. This chain links TRBV11-2 with TRBJ1-1, with D perhaps matching TRBD1 (5 bases). Germline V CDR1 and CDR2: SGHAT, FQNNGV. The CDR3 covers 14 residues. The ends were cut back, 7 bases at V and 3 bases at J, with 15 bases in the middle.

V usage is TRBV7-2 and J usage is TRBJ2-5; TRBD2 matches at 7 bases. The CDR3 has 15 amino acids. J was trimmed by 1 base and V by 5 bases; bases with no gene match: 7. The germline gives CDR1 SGHTA, CDR2 FQGNSA. CDR3 region: CASSLREDRQETQYF. The CDR3, as DNA: TGTGCCAGCAGCCTCCGGGAGGACCGCCAAGAGACCCAGTACTTC.

This rearrangement joins TRBV19 to TRBJ1-2; D ambiguous. The CDR3 length is 13 residues. CDR1 and CDR2 from the germline V gene are LNHDA and SQIVND (reference sequence). V was pared by 5 bases and J by 2 bases, with 9 bases between. CDR3 in amino acids: CASSPQANYGYTF. CDR3 sequence (DNA): TGTGCCAGTAGTCCGCAGGCGAACTATGGCTACACCTTC.

The chain has TRBV5-3 and TRBJ2-3; the match to TRBD2 covers 7 bases. Being an ORF, TRBV5-3 has a function that is uncertain. This CDR3 is built from 14 residues. With V trimmed by 4 bases and J by 4 bases, 6 bases remained unmatched. CDR3: CARSGLVHADTQYF. The CDR3 DNA is TGTGCCAGAAGCGGACTAGTCCATGCAGATACGCAGTATTTT.

This sequence joins TRBV11-3 and TRBJ2-3; D is unresolved. The CDR3 extends over 13 amino acids. CDR1 and CDR2 (germline): SGHNT, YENEEA. Trimming pared 5 bases from V and 4 bases from J, leaving 10 bases between. The CDR3 DNA sequence: TGTGCCAGCAGCCCCCAGTATGCAGATACGCAGTATTTT. Residues: CASSPQYADTQYF.

The CDR3 spells CASSFRDLYTDTQYF. The CDR3 bases are TGTGCCAGCAGCTTTAGGGACTTATACACAGATACGCAGTATTTT. The chain couples TRBV5-4 to TRBJ2-3; D perhaps matches TRBD2 (6 bases). Trimming stripped 2 bases from V and 2 bases from J, with 12 bases between. Looked up from germline, CDR1 is SGHNT and CDR2 is YYREEE (reference sequence). The CDR3 has 15 residues.